This TCR beta chain was captured in a study of identical twins. TCRdb called the 5' RACE reads again in MiXCR, with one record for every CDR3 protein. The data show under 250,000 distinct CDR3 sequences, with about 12% seen just once and roughly 4.2% held by the top ten. Regarding the study as a whole: Within cord blood, abundant beta clonotypes carried fewer insertions, but memory repertoires showed no such trend.

V shed 7 bases, J shed 7 bases, and the junction held 6 bases outside the gene matches. The CDR3 length is 15 residues. On this clonotype itself: As yet, its antigen is unknown.

The same sample was also used in a study of yellow fever vaccine responses in identical twins.

This receptor was taken from a woman in her late teens or twenties in good health. Sequencing was carried out using memory (CD45RO+) T cells sorted from blood. J is TRBJ1-6 and V is TRBV12-3 or TRBV12-4, with TRBD1 matching over 11 bases. Written as DNA, the CDR3 is TGTGCCAGCAAAAAACGGGACAGGGGGAATTCACCCCTCCACTTT. Its translation: CASKKRDRGNSPLHF.